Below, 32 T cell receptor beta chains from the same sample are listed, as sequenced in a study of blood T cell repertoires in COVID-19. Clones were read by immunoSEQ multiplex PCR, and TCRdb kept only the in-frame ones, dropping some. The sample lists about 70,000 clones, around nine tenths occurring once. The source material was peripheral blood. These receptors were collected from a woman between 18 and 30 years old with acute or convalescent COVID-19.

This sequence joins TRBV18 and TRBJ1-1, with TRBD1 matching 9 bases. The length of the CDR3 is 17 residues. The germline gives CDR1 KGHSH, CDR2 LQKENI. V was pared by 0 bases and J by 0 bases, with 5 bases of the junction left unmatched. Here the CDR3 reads CASSPPNRGLLNTEAFF. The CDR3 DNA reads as TGTGCCAGCTCACCACCTAACAGGGGGCTTTTGAACACTGAAGCTTTCTTT.

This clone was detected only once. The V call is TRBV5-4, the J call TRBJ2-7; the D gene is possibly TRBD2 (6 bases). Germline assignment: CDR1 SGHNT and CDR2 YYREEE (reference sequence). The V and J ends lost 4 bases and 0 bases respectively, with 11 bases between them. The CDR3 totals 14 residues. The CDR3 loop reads CASSHGGSSYEQYF. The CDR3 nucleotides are TGTGCCAGCAGCCACGGGGGAAGCTCCTACGAGCAGTACTTC.

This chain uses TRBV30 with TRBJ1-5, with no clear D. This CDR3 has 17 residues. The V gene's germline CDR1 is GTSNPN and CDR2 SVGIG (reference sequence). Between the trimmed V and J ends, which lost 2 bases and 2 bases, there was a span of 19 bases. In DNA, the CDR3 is TGTGCCTGGAGTCAACGGGGTCGGTTGATTGGCAATCAGCCCCAGCATTTT. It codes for CAWSQRGRLIGNQPQHF.

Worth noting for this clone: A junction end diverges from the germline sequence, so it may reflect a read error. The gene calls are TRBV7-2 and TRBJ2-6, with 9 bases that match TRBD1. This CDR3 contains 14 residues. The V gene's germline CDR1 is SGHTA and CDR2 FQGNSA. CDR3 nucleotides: TGTGCCAGCAGCTTACGACAGGGGGACAACGTCCTGACTTTC. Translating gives CASSLRQGDNVLTF.

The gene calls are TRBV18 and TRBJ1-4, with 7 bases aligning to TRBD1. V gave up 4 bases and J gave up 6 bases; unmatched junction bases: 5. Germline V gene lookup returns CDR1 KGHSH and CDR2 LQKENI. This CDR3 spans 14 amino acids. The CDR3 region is CASSQRQGHEKLFF. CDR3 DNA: TGTGCCAGCTCACAACGACAGGGTCATGAAAAACTGTTTTTT.

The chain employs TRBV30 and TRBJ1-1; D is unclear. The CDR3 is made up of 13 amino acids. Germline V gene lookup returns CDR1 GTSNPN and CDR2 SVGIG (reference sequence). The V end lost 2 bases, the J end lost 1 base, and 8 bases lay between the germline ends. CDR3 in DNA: TGTGCCTGGAGTCCAACTAGGAACACTGAAGCTTTCTTT. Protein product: CAWSPTRNTEAFF.

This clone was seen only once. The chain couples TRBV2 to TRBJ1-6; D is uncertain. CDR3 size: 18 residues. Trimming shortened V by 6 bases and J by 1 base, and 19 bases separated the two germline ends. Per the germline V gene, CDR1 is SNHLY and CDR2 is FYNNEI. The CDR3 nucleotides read TGTGCCAGCAGCGATGGCCTCAGTTTACGTTCCTATAATTCACCCCTCCACTTT. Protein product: CASSDGLSLRSYNSPLHF.

Here the CDR3 reads CASSYLAGGSYEQFF. CDR3 bases: TGTGCCAGCAGCTACTTAGCGGGGGGGAGTTATGAGCAGTTCTTC. This sequence joins TRBV5-4 and TRBJ2-1; 11 bases are shared with TRBD2. From germline, CDR1 is SGHNT and CDR2 YYREEE (reference sequence). The CDR3 sequence is 15 residues long. The ends lost 3 bases at V and 8 bases at J; junction bases unmatched: 7.

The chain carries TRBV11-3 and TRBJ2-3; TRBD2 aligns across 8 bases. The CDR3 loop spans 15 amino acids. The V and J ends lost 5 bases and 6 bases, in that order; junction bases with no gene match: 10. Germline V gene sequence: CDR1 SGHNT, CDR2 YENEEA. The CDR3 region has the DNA TGTGCCAGCAGCCCCTCGGCGGGAGGTTTGGATACGCAGTATTTT. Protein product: CASSPSAGGLDTQYF.

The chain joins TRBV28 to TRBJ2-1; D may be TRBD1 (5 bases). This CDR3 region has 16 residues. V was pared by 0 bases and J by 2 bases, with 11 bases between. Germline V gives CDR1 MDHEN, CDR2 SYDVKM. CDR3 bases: TGTGCCAGCAGTTTATGGGGGCAAGAGGCCTACAATGAGCAGTTCTTC. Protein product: CASSLWGQEAYNEQFF.

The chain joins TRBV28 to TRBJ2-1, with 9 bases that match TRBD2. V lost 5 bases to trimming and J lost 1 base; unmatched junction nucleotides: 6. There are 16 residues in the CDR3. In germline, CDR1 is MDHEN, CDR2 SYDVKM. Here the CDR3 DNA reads TGTGCCAGCAGTATAAGTAGCGGGGGTTCCTACAATGAGCAGTTCTTC. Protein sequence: CASSISSGGSYNEQFF.

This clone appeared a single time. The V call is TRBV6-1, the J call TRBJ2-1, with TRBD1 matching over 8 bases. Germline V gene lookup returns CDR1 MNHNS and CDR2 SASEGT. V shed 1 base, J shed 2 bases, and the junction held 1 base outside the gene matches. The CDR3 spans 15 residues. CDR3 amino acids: CASSEDRGAYNEQFF. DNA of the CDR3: TGTGCCAGCAGTGAAGACAGGGGGGCCTACAATGAGCAGTTCTTC.

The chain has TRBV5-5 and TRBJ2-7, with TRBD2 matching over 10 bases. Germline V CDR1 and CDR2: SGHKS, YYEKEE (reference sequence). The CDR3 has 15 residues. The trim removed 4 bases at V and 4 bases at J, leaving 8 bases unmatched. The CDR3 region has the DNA TGTGCCAGCAGCGACACAGCGGGAGGGCCTTACGAGCAGTACTTC. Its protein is CASSDTAGGPYEQYF.

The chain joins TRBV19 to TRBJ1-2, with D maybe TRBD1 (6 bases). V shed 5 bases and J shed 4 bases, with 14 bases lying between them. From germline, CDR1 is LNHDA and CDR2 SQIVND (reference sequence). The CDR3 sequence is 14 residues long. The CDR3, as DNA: TGTGCCAGTAGTTCCCAACGGGACATCTATGGCTACACCTTC. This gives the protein CASSSQRDIYGYTF.

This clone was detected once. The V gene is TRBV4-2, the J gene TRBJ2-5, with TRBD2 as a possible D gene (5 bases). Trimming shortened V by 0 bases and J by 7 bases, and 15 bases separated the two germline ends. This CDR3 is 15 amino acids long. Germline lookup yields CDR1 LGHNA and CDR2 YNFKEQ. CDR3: CASSQDEDPRVTQYF. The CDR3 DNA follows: TGTGCCAGCAGCCAAGACGAGGACCCGAGGGTGACCCAGTACTTC.

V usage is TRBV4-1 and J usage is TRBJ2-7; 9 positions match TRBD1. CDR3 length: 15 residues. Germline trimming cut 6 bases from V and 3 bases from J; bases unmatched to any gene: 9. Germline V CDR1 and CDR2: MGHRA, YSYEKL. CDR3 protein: CASRQSQTGGYEQYF. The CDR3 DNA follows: TGCGCCAGCAGGCAATCGCAGACAGGGGGCTACGAGCAGTACTTC.

The CDR3 region is CASSPRTVNQPQHF. The DNA for the CDR3 is TGTGCCAGTAGTCCCAGGACAGTCAATCAGCCCCAGCATTTT. The chain uses TRBV19 and TRBJ1-5; the D gene is possibly TRBD1 (6 bases). V gave up 5 bases and J gave up 3 bases, with 11 bases separating them. The germline V gene has CDR1 LNHDA and CDR2 SQIVND (reference sequence). The CDR3 has 14 residues.

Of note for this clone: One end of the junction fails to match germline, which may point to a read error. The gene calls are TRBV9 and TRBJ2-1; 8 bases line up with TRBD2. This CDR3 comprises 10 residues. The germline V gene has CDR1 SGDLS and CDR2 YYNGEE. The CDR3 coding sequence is TGTGCCAGCCAGGGGCGGGGGGACCTCTTC. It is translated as CASQGRGDLF.

This CDR3 reads CASSQLAGGPRETQYF. CDR3 DNA sequence: TGCGCCAGCAGCCAACTAGCGGGGGGCCCCCGAGAGACCCAGTACTTC. This sequence joins TRBV4-1 and TRBJ2-5; 11 bases line up with TRBD2. CDR3 length: 16 residues. With 2 bases clipped from V and 4 bases from J, the junction kept 6 bases outside the gene matches. CDR1 and CDR2 (germline): MGHRA, YSYEKL.

This CDR3 is CATSIRPGQGTTEAFF. The CDR3 bases are TGTGCCACCAGCATCCGCCCGGGACAGGGGACTACTGAAGCTTTCTTT. The V and J genes are TRBV15 and TRBJ1-1; 10 bases are shared with TRBD1. The CDR3 length is 16 residues. After removal of 4 bases from V and 5 bases from J, the junction contained 10 bases not matched to a gene. CDR1 and CDR2 from the germline V gene are LNHNV and YYDKDF (reference sequence).

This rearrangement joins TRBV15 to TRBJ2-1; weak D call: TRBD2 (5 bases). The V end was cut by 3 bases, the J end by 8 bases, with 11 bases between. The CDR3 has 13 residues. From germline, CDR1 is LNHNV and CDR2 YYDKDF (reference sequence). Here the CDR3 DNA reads TGTGCCACCAGCAGGGTTAGCGAGGATGAGCAGTTCTTC. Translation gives CATSRVSEDEQFF.

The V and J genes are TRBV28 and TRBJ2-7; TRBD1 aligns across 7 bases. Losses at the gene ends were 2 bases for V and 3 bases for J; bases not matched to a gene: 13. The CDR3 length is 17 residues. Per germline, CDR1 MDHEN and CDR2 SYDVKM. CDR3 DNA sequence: TGTGCCAGCAGTTTAAGAGGGGGCCGCCACTTTAACTACGAGCAGTACTTC. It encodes CASSLRGGRHFNYEQYF.

The CDR3 reads CSASFGSAGAEQYF. CDR3 sequence (DNA): TGCAGTGCTAGTTTTGGCAGTGCGGGCGCCGAGCAGTACTTC. The V gene is TRBV20-1, the J gene TRBJ2-7; D may be TRBD2 (5 bases). From germline, CDR1 is DFQATT and CDR2 SNEGSKA (reference sequence). The V end lost 3 bases, the J end lost 6 bases, and 18 bases lay between the germline ends. The CDR3 runs to 14 residues.

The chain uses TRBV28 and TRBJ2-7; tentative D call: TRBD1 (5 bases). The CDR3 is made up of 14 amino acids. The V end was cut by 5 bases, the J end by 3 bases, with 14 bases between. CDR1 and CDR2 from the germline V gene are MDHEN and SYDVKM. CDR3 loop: CASSPWTSNYEQYF. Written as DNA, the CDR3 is TGTGCCAGCAGTCCCTGGACAAGTAACTACGAGCAGTACTTC.

CDR3 coding DNA: TGTGCCAGCAGCGAAAGGAAGGGGACAGGGAACACTGAAGCTTTCTTT. Its protein is CASSERKGTGNTEAFF. This rearrangement joins TRBV2 to TRBJ1-1, with 8 bases identical to TRBD1. CDR1 and CDR2 from the germline V gene are SNHLY and FYNNEI. The CDR3 has 16 amino acids. The ends lost 6 bases at V and 1 base at J; junction bases unmatched: 10.

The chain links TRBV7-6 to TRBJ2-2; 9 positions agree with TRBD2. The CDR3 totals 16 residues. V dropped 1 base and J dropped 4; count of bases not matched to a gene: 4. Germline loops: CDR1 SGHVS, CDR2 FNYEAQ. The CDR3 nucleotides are TGTGCCAGCAGCTTAGAAGCGGGAGGAATCACCGGGGAGCTGTTTTTT. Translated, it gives CASSLEAGGITGELFF.

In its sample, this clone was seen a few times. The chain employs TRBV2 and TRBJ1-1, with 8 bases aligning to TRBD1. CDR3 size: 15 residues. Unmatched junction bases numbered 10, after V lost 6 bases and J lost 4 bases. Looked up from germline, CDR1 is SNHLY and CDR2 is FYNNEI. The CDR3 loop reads CASRARGPLGTEAFF. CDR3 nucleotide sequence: TGTGCCAGCAGGGCCAGGGGGCCTTTGGGCACTGAAGCTTTCTTT.

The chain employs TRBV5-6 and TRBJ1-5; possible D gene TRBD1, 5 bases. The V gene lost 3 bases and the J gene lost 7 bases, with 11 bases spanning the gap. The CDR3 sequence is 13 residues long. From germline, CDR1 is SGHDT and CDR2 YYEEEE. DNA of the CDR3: TGTGCCAGCAGCTACGGGGGGAACCAGCCCCAGCATTTT. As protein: CASSYGGNQPQHF.

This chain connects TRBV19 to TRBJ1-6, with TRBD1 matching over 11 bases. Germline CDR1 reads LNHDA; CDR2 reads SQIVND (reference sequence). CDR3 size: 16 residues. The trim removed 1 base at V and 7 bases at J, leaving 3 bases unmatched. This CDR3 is CASSIGGQGANSPLHF. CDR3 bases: TGTGCCAGTAGTATAGGCGGACAGGGGGCGAATTCACCCCTCCACTTT. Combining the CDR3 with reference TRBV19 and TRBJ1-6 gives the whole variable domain DGGITQSPKYLFRKEGQNVTLSCEQNLNHDAMYWYRQDPGQGLRLIYYSQIVNDFQKGDIAEGYSVSREKKESFPLTVTSAQKNPTAFYLCASSIGGQGANSPLHFGNGTRLTVT.

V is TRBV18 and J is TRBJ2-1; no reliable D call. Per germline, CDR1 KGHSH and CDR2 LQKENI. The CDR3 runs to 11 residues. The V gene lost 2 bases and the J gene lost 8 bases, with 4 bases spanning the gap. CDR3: CASSPGHEQFF. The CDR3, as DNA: TGTGCCAGCTCACCAGGCCATGAGCAGTTCTTC.

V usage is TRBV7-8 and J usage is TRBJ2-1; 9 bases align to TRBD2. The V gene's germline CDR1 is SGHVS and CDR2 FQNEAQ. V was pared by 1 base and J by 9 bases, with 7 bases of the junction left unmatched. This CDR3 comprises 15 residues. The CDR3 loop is CASSLVGRGGGEQFF. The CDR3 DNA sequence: TGTGCCAGCAGCTTAGTGGGCCGCGGGGGGGGTGAGCAGTTCTTC.

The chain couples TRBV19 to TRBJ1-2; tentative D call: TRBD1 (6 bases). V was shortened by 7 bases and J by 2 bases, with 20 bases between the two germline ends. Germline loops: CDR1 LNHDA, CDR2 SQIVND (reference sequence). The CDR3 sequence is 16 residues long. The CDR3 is CASNVGHAQGNYGYTF. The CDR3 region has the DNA TGTGCCAGTAACGTTGGACACGCTCAGGGGAACTATGGCTACACCTTC. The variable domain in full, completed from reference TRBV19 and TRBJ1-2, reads DGGITQSPKYLFRKEGQNVTLSCEQNLNHDAMYWYRQDPGQGLRLIYYSQIVNDFQKGDIAEGYSVSREKKESFPLTVTSAQKNPTAFYLCASNVGHAQGNYGYTFGSGTRLTVV.